This T cell receptor beta chain was recovered during a study of blood T cell repertoires in COVID-19. In the authors' methods: Reference gene primers were amplified, and this amplification served to estimate nucleated cell counts. This table comes from immunoSEQ multiplex PCR, and its TCRdb copy is limited to in-frame clones, with some not included. Clone size and V and J calls were adopted from that table, with D and trimming inferred from the DNA. This table has 200,000 to 250,000 clones, approximately 81% appearing once. This CDR3 spans 11 amino acids. The germline gives CDR1 SNHLY, CDR2 FYNNEI. V lost 6 bases and J 2 bases, leaving 3 bases between the germline ends.

The chain is built from TRBV2 and TRBJ2-3; unclear D gene. The origin of this receptor is a woman of 80 years or more with acute or convalescent COVID-19. Sequencing was performed on peripheral blood. Here the CDR3 reads CASRHTDTQYF. CDR3 sequence (DNA): TGTGCCAGCAGACACACAGATACGCAGTATTTT. Variable domain in full (rest from reference TRBV2 and TRBJ2-3): EPEVTQTPSHQVTQMGQEVILRCVPISNHLYFYWYRQILGQKVEFLVSFYNNEISEKSEIFDDQFSVERPDGSNFTLKIRSTKLEDSAMYFCASRHTDTQYFGPGTRLTVL.